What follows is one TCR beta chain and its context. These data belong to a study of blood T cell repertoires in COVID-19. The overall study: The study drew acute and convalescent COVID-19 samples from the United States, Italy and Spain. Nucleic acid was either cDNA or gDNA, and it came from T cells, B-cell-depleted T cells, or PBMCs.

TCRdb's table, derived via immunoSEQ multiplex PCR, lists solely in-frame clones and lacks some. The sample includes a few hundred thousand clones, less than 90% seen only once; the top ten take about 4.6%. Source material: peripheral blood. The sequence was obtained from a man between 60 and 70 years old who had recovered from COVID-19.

The CDR3 region has the DNA TGCGCCAGCAGCTCACAGGGAGGGGGATCCTACGAGCAGTACTTC. The encoded protein is CASSSQGGGSYEQYF. V usage is TRBV5-1 and J usage is TRBJ2-7; D possibly corresponds to TRBD2 (7 bases). V was pared by 3 bases and J by 1 base, with 14 bases between. Per the germline V gene, CDR1 is SGHRS and CDR2 is YFSETQ. There are 15 residues in the CDR3.